A single sample gave rise to the 10 T cell receptor beta chains below, sequenced in a study of OX40 agonist ivuxolimab in advanced cancers. To prepare the library, the immunoSEQ multiplex PCR assay was applied. TCRdb re-hosts the immuneACCESS table, in-frame sequences only. Its copies lack some clones; in the studies checked, an unresolved V gene accounts for under half of them, and the cause for the rest is not known. A total of roughly 66,000 clones appear in this sample, roughly 80% of them only once. The ten most abundant clones make up 6% to 8% of the sample. Sequences were derived from CD4+ or CD8+ T cells sorted from blood, sampled in a trial of the OX40 agonist ivuxolimab. These receptors were obtained from an adult with an advanced solid tumor such as melanoma, head and neck, liver or kidney cancer.

This rearrangement joins TRBV7-2 to TRBJ2-3; D possibly corresponds to TRBD2 (5 bases). Germline V gene sequence: CDR1 SGHTA, CDR2 FQGNSA. The ends were cut back, 1 base at V and 3 bases at J, with 14 bases in the middle. CDR3 size: 16 residues. Here the CDR3 reads CASSLDLATDTDTQYF. The CDR3, as DNA: TGTGCCAGCAGCTTAGATCTAGCCACCGATACAGATACGCAGTATTTT.

V and J are TRBV6-5 and TRBJ2-3; 8 nucleotides match TRBD2. The V segment lost 5 bases and the J segment 1 base; nucleotides outside the gene matches: 2. The CDR3 totals 14 residues. Germline V gene lookup returns CDR1 MNHEY and CDR2 SVGAGI. DNA of the CDR3: TGTGCCAGCAGTAGGCGGGGGGGCACAGATACGCAGTATTTT. It specifies CASSRRGGTDTQYF.

The J gene is TRBJ2-1, the V gene TRBV2; 15 bases fit TRBD2. The V gene's germline CDR1 is SNHLY and CDR2 FYNNEI. With V trimmed by 7 bases and J by 5 bases, 15 bases remained unmatched. The CDR3 is 19 amino acids. The CDR3 sequence is CASIPGLAGGGSLDNEQFF. For the CDR3, the DNA is TGTGCCAGCATCCCGGGACTAGCGGGAGGAGGTAGTCTGGACAATGAGCAGTTCTTC.

This chain links TRBV4-2 with TRBJ2-1, with 14 bases aligning to TRBD2. Germline CDR1 reads LGHNA; CDR2 reads YNFKEQ. The J segment lost 4 bases and the V segment lost 1 base, leaving 3 bases of the junction unmatched. CDR3 length: 17 residues. CDR3 residues: CASSQGTSGGTYNEQFF. As DNA, the CDR3 is TGTGCCAGCAGCCAAGGGACTAGCGGGGGGACGTACAATGAGCAGTTCTTC.

The V call is TRBV5-1, the J call TRBJ2-6; a weak D match, TRBD1 (6 bases). V lost 2 bases to trimming and J lost 0 bases, with 18 bases between them. The germline V gene encodes CDR1 SGHRS and CDR2 YFSETQ. This CDR3 is built from 19 residues. CDR3 sequence: CASSFKARDNLSGANVLTF. The CDR3 region has the DNA TGCGCCAGCAGCTTCAAAGCCAGGGACAATCTCTCTGGGGCCAACGTCCTGACTTTC.

The J gene is TRBJ2-3, the V gene TRBV4-1, with 9 bases that match TRBD2. CDR3 length equals 17 residues. Germline-derived CDR1 and CDR2 are MGHRA and YSYEKL. The trim removed 4 bases at V and 5 bases at J, leaving 13 bases unmatched. The CDR3 here is CASSRGRGGGAEDTQYF. The CDR3 nucleotides read TGCGCCAGCAGCCGGGGCCGAGGCGGGGGGGCGGAAGATACGCAGTATTTT.

The chain combines TRBV7-2 with TRBJ1-4, with D tentatively TRBD1 (5 bases). Trimming removed 5 bases from V and 6 bases from J, with 10 bases in between. Germline-derived CDR1 and CDR2 are SGHTA and FQGNSA. The CDR3 is made up of 13 amino acids. This CDR3 is CASSPGPYEKLFF. In DNA form, the CDR3 reads TGTGCCAGCAGCCCGGGACCCTATGAAAAACTGTTTTTT. The full variable domain, completed using reference TRBV7-2 and TRBJ1-4, is GAGVSQSPSNKVTEKGKDVELRCDPISGHTALYWYRQSLGQGLEFLIYFQGNSAPDKSGLPSDRFSAERTGGSVSTLTIQRTQQEDSAVYLCASSPGPYEKLFFGSGTQLSVL.

The chain combines TRBV5-1 with TRBJ2-1; 11 bases line up with TRBD2. The V gene's germline CDR1 is SGHRS and CDR2 YFSETQ. V lost 4 bases, J lost 8 bases, and 8 bases stayed unmatched. CDR3 size: 15 residues. CDR3 sequence: CASSVGLAGRDEQFF. CDR3 nucleotide sequence: TGCGCCAGCAGCGTAGGACTAGCGGGCAGAGATGAGCAGTTCTTC.

CDR3 in DNA: TGTGCCATCTATACGGGGGCCGCGAATGGCTACACCTTC. It yields the protein CAIYTGAANGYTF. The rearrangement links TRBV28 to TRBJ1-2; TRBD1 might be the D (6 bases). The V and J ends lost 10 bases and 6 bases respectively, with 18 bases between them. The CDR3 spans 13 residues. Germline V lookup: CDR1 MDHEN, CDR2 SYDVKM.

This rearrangement joins TRBV5-4 to TRBJ1-1; 7 bases are a match to TRBD1. The CDR3 extends over 14 amino acids. V dropped 0 bases and J dropped 9; count of bases not matched to a gene: 8. Germline loops: CDR1 SGHNT, CDR2 YYREEE (reference sequence). The chain's CDR3 is CASSLESGGSKAFF. DNA for the CDR3: TGTGCCAGCAGCTTGGAGTCAGGGGGGTCCAAAGCTTTCTTT.